A single sample is the source of the 15 T cell receptor beta chains below, sequenced in a study of control samples from healthy donors and cancer patients (TCRdb year 2020). The library was obtained by the immunoSEQ multiplex PCR assay. Here the immuneACCESS table is served through TCRdb, limited to in-frame sequences with V and J called. Missing clones are a known gap in these copies; in checked studies unresolved V genes cover under half, and the rest lacks a known reason. Within this sample are under 150,000 clones, with over 85% of them counted one time only. The ten largest clones represent 2.6% of the sample. The material sequenced was blood. These receptors all stem from a man aged 25 to 40 in good health.

The V call is TRBV10-3, the J call TRBJ2-6; tentatively, D is TRBD1 or TRBD2 (7 bases each). Trimming left V 10 bases short and J 2 bases short, with 15 bases between. Germline CDR1 and CDR2: ENHRY and SYGVKD. There are 15 residues in the CDR3. The CDR3 spells CATQGEGAGANVLTF. In nucleotides, the CDR3 is TGTGCCACCCAGGGGGAGGGGGCTGGGGCCAACGTCCTGACTTTC.

The chain couples TRBV7-2 to TRBJ2-7; D possibly corresponds to TRBD2 (5 bases). Trimming cost V 3 bases and J 2 bases, with 17 bases left between them. There are 16 residues in the CDR3. Germline CDR1 is SGHTA and CDR2 is FQGNSA. The CDR3 DNA follows: TGTGCCAGCAGCTTGTCCTGGAGCGGTGGTACCTACGAGCAGTACTTC. Translated: CASSLSWSGGTYEQYF. Based on the CDR3 plus reference TRBV7-2 and TRBJ2-7, the full variable domain is GAGVSQSPSNKVTEKGKDVELRCDPISGHTALYWYRQSLGQGLEFLIYFQGNSAPDKSGLPSDRFSAERTGGSVSTLTIQRTQQEDSAVYLCASSLSWSGGTYEQYFGPGTRLTVT.

The V call is TRBV7-2, the J call TRBJ1-3; D might be TRBD1 (6 bases). The CDR3 covers 17 residues. Germline CDR1 SGHTA, CDR2 FQGNSA. Trimming shortened V by 0 bases and J by 2 bases, and 14 bases separated the two germline ends. The CDR3 nucleotides are TGTGCCAGCAGCTTAGCGCAGGGCGAGGGGGCTGGAAACACCATATATTTT. Its translation is CASSLAQGEGAGNTIYF. Supplemented by reference TRBV7-2 and TRBJ1-3, the full variable domain reads GAGVSQSPSNKVTEKGKDVELRCDPISGHTALYWYRQSLGQGLEFLIYFQGNSAPDKSGLPSDRFSAERTGGSVSTLTIQRTQQEDSAVYLCASSLAQGEGAGNTIYFGEGSWLTVV.

DNA of the CDR3: TGTGCCAGCAGTCCGGACAGGTACGAGCAGTACTTC. It codes for CASSPDRYEQYF. V usage is TRBV2 and J usage is TRBJ2-7, with 7 bases matching TRBD1. There are 12 residues in the CDR3. Germline trimming cut 5 bases from V and 4 bases from J; bases unmatched to any gene: 2. The germline V gene has CDR1 SNHLY and CDR2 FYNNEI.

This rearrangement joins TRBV6-6 to TRBJ1-2; D perhaps matches TRBD1 (6 bases). Trimming took off 5 bases at V and 5 bases at J, with 15 bases between the two ends. The CDR3 is 14 residues long. Germline V CDR1 and CDR2: MNHNY, SVGAGI (reference sequence). CDR3 coding DNA: TGTGCCAGCAGTCCGCGACAGGATCCTTATGGCTACACCTTC. Translation: CASSPRQDPYGYTF.

The V and J genes are TRBV24-1 and TRBJ1-1; the match to TRBD1 covers 8 bases. V trimming: 9 bases; J trimming: 4 bases; junction bases outside the gene matches: 6. Germline V lookup: CDR1 KGHDR, CDR2 SFDVKD. The CDR3 is 13 residues long. In DNA, the CDR3 is TGTGCCACCGCAAGACAGGGGAGCACTGAAGCTTTCTTT. Translating gives CATARQGSTEAFF.

The gene calls are TRBV5-6 and TRBJ2-7, with D hard to call. Germline V gene lookup returns CDR1 SGHDT and CDR2 YYEEEE. The germline V and J ends were trimmed by 0 bases and 9 bases, with 13 bases remaining between them. CDR3 length: 13 residues. The CDR3 DNA sequence: TGTGCCAGCAGCTTGGGACTTCCTCAGGCGCAGTACTTC. This translates into CASSLGLPQAQYF.

The chain is built from TRBV7-2 and TRBJ1-1; D unclear. Deletions cut 5 bases from V and 6 bases from J, with 16 bases between. The V gene's germline CDR1 is SGHTA and CDR2 FQGNSA. The CDR3 totals 14 residues. CDR3 in DNA: TGTGCCAGCAGCCCAGAGGCGGGGTTCGCTGAAGCTTTCTTT. Protein product: CASSPEAGFAEAFF.

The J gene is TRBJ1-5, the V gene TRBV4-1, with D tentatively TRBD1 (5 bases). Trimming stripped 0 bases from V and 0 bases from J, with 15 bases between. The CDR3 contains 18 residues. CDR1 and CDR2 (germline): MGHRA, YSYEKL. The DNA for the CDR3 is TGCGCCAGCAGCCAAGATCCCTGGGGACTTTTTAGCAATCAGCCCCAGCATTTT. It codes for CASSQDPWGLFSNQPQHF.

This sequence joins TRBV19 and TRBJ1-4, with 10 nucleotides matching TRBD1. The V gene end was trimmed by 4 bases and the J gene end by 5 bases; junction bases not matched to a gene: 4. From germline, CDR1 is LNHDA and CDR2 SQIVND (reference sequence). CDR3 size: 15 residues. CDR3: CASSTGTGVNEKLFF. The CDR3 nucleotides are TGTGCCAGTAGTACGGGGACAGGGGTAAATGAAAAACTGTTTTTT.

The chain uses TRBV27 and TRBJ2-2, with 8 positions matching TRBD1. CDR1 is MNHEY, CDR2 SMNVEV, per germline (reference sequence). V lost 2 bases to trimming and J lost 13 bases; unmatched junction nucleotides: 12. This CDR3 contains 15 residues. CDR3 residues: CASSLGQGAGRGLFF. The CDR3 DNA follows: TGTGCCAGCAGTTTAGGGCAGGGGGCCGGCCGAGGGCTGTTTTTT.

The chain carries TRBV11-2 and TRBJ2-7; TRBD1 matches 10 bases. Germline V lookup: CDR1 SGHAT, CDR2 FQNNGV. Trimming cost V 5 bases and J 7 bases; bases outside gene matches: 8. The CDR3 spans 14 residues. In DNA form, the CDR3 reads TGTGCCAGCAGCAGGCGGGACAGGGGTGAAGAGCAGTACGTC. Translating gives CASSRRDRGEEQYV.

This chain links TRBV5-1 with TRBJ2-2; D remains ambiguous. This CDR3 spans 13 amino acids. V lost 3 bases and J 6 bases, leaving 9 bases between the germline ends. Looked up from germline, CDR1 is SGHRS and CDR2 is YFSETQ. This chain's CDR3 is CASSSPGPGELFF. The CDR3 region has the DNA TGCGCCAGCAGCTCCCCCGGGCCCGGGGAGCTGTTTTTT.

J is TRBJ2-7 and V is TRBV14; no definite D call. Between the trimmed V and J ends, which lost 3 bases and 6 bases, there was a span of 9 bases. The CDR3 covers 12 residues. Germline V gives CDR1 SGHDN, CDR2 FVKESK. CDR3 sequence (DNA): TGTGCCAGCAGCCACTCTACCCTCGAGCAGTACTTC. Amino acid sequence: CASSHSTLEQYF.

The chain is built from TRBV5-1 and TRBJ1-1, with D perhaps matching TRBD1 (5 bases). CDR1 SGHRS and CDR2 YFSETQ come from the germline V gene. Trimming cost V 5 bases and J 0 bases, with 11 bases left between them. The CDR3 sequence is 14 residues long. CDR3 sequence reads: CASRLPGLNTEAFF. CDR3 in DNA: TGCGCCAGCAGGCTCCCGGGACTGAACACTGAAGCTTTCTTT.